This T cell receptor beta chain was captured by sequencing in a study of blood T cell repertoires in COVID-19. Study at large: Some COVID-19 samples were acute and others convalescent; all came from the United States, Italy and Spain. Sources were T cells, B-cell-depleted T cells, or PBMCs; the material itself was cDNA or gDNA.

Germline values: CDR1 LNHDA, CDR2 SQIVND (reference sequence). V lost 3 bases and J lost 0, with 8 bases in between. The CDR3 loop spans 15 amino acids. Assay: immunoSEQ multiplex PCR; the TCRdb copy retains only in-frame clones and omits some. In the table there are some 190,000 clones, 80% to 90% of which are singletons. This clone was observed once. Sequenced sample: peripheral blood. The chain joins TRBV19 to TRBJ2-2; a possible D gene is TRBD2 (6 bases). This sequence was found in a woman in her seventies with active or convalescent COVID-19. The DNA of the CDR3 is TGTGCCAGTAGTATTAGCGGAGCGAACACCGGGGAGCTGTTTTTT. Translated, it gives CASSISGANTGELFF. Full variable domain (rest looked up from reference TRBV19 and TRBJ2-2): DGGITQSPKYLFRKEGQNVTLSCEQNLNHDAMYWYRQDPGQGLRLIYYSQIVNDFQKGDIAEGYSVSREKKESFPLTVTSAQKNPTAFYLCASSISGANTGELFFGEGSRLTVL.